This TCR beta chain was recorded in a study of blood T cell repertoires in COVID-19. Study-wide context: PBMCs, B-cell-depleted T cells, or T cells provided the cDNA or gDNA that made up the material.

In the original analysis: Reference gene primer amplification gave nucleated cell count estimates. Sequencing used immunoSEQ multiplex PCR; TCRdb keeps in-frame clones, though not all of them. V and J calls plus clone size are reproduced from that table; the DNA served to infer D and trimming. The sample has some 270,000 clones; more than 70% are singletons. Trimming removed 3 bases at V and 0 bases at J, with 12 bases between. CDR3 length: 16 residues. Germline CDR1 is LGHDT and CDR2 is YNNKEL (reference sequence). Input material: peripheral blood. The TCR sequence derives from a woman older than 75 with COVID-19, enrolled during active disease. This chain links TRBV3-1 (or the pseudogene TRBV3-2) with TRBJ2-4; no clear D. CDR3 sequence: CASSHTTAVAKNIQYF. The CDR3 nucleotides are TGTGCCAGCAGCCATACCACAGCTGTAGCCAAAAACATTCAGTACTTC.